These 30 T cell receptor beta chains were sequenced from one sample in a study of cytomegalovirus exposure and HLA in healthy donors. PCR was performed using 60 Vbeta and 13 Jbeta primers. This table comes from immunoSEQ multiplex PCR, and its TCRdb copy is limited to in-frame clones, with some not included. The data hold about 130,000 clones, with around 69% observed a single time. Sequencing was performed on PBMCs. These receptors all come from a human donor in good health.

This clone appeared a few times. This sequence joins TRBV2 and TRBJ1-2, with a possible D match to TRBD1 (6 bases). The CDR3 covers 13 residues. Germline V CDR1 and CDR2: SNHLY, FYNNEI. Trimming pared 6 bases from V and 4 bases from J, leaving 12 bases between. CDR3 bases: TGTGCCAGCAGGACACAGGGTATCTATGGCTACACCTTC. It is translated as CASRTQGIYGYTF.

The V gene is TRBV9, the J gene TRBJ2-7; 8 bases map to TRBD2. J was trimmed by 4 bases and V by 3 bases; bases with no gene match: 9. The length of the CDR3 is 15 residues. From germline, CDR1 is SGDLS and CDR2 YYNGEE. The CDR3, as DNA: TGTGCCAGCAGCGCTGGACTAGCCGATGGATACGAGCAGTACTTC. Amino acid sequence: CASSAGLADGYEQYF.

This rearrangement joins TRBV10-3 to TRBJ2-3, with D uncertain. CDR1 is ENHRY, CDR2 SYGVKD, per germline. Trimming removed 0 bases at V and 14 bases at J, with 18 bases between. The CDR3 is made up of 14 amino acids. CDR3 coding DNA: TGTGCCATCAGTGAGTCGTTCCCAGTACAAAGAGGGTATTTT. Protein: CAISESFPVQRGYF.

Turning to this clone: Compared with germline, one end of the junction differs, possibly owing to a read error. The CDR3 loop is CSSSLYGSGGSQYF. Here the CDR3 DNA reads TGTTCCAGCAGCTTATATGGCAGCGGTGGGTCCCAGTACTTC. V and J are TRBV7-9 and TRBJ2-5, with D perhaps matching TRBD2 (5 bases). Per the germline V gene, CDR1 is SEHNR and CDR2 is FQNEAQ (reference sequence). CDR3 length: 14 amino acids.

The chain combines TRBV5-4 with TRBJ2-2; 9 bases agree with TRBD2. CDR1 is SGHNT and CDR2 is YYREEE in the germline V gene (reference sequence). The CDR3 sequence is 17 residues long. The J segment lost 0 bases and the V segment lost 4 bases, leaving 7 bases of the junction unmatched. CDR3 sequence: CASSAIAGASNTGELFF. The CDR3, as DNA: TGTGCCAGCAGCGCTATAGCGGGAGCCTCGAACACCGGGGAGCTGTTTTTT.

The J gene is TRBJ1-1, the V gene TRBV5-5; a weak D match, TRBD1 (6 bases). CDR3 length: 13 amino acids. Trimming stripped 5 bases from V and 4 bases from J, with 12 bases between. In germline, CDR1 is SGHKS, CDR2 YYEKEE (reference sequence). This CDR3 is CASRHGQRTEAFF. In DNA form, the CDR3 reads TGTGCCAGCAGACACGGACAGCGCACTGAAGCTTTCTTT.

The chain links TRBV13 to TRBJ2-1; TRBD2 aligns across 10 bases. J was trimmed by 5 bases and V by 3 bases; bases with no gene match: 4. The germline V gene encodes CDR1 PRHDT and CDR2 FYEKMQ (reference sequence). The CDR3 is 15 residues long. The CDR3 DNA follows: TGTGCCAGCAGCTTCCCTAGCGGGAGCAACAATGAGCAGTTCTTC. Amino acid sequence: CASSFPSGSNNEQFF.

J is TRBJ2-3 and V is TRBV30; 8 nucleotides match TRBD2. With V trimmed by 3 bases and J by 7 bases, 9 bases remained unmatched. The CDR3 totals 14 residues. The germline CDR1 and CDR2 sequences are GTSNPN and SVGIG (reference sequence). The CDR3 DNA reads TGTGCCTGGAGCTTAGCGGGATCCGTTCATACGCAGTATTTT. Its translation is CAWSLAGSVHTQYF.

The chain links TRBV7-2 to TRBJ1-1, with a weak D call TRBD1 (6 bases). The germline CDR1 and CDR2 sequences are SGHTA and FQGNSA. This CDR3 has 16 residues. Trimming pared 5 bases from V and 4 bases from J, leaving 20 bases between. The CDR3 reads CASSPHRAVVSTEAFF. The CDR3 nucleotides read TGTGCCAGCAGCCCGCACAGGGCGGTGGTAAGCACTGAAGCTTTCTTT.

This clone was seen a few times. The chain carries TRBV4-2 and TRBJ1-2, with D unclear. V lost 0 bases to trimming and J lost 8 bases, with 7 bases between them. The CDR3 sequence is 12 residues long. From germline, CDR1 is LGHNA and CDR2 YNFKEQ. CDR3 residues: CASSQDRGGYTF. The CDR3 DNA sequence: TGTGCCAGCAGCCAAGATAGAGGGGGCTACACCTTC.

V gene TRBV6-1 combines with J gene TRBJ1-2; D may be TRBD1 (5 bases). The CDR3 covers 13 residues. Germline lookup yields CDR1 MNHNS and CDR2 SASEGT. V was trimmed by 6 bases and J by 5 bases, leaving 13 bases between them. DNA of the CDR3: TGTGCCAGCAGCCGGGGGGGTGGGTATGGCTACACCTTC. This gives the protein CASSRGGGYGYTF.

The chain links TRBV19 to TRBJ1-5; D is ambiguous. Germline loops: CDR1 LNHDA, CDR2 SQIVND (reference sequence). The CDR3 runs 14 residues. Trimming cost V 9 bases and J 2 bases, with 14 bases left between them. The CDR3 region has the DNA TGTGCCAGCTCGTTCGGGTACGGCAATCAGCCCCAGCATTTT. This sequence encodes CASSFGYGNQPQHF.

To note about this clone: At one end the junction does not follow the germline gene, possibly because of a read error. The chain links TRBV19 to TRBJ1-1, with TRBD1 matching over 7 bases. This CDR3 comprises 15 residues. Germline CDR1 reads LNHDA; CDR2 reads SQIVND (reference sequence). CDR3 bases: TGTGCCAGTAGAATAGACGACAGGGCGAACACTGAAGCTTTCTTT. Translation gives CASRIDDRANTEAFF.

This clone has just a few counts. This chain's CDR3 is CASSIMGHLQETQYF. Written as DNA, the CDR3 is TGTGCCAGTAGTATAATGGGCCACCTCCAAGAGACCCAGTACTTC. This rearrangement joins TRBV19 to TRBJ2-5; D uncertain. Trimming left V 2 bases short and J 1 base short, with 11 bases between. Germline assignment: CDR1 LNHDA and CDR2 SQIVND (reference sequence). The CDR3 consists of 15 residues.

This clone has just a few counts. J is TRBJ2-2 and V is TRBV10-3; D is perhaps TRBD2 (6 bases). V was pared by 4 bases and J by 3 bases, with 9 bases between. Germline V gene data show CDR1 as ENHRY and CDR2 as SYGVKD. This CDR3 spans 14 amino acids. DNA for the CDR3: TGTGCCATCAGTGTAGGCGGGGACACCGGGGAGCTGTTTTTT. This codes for CAISVGGDTGELFF.

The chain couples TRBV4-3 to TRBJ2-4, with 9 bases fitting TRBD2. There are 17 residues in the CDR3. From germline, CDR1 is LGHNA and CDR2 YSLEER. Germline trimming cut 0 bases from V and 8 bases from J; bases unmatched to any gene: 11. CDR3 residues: CASSQDASGTIAYIQYF. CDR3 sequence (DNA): TGCGCCAGCAGCCAAGACGCTAGCGGGACAATCGCTTACATTCAGTACTTC.

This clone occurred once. This chain's CDR3 is CASSYTGGNSPLHF. In DNA form, the CDR3 reads TGTGCCAGCAGCTATACAGGGGGGAATTCACCCCTCCACTTT. This chain connects TRBV5-6 to TRBJ1-6, with 8 bases aligning to TRBD1. Unmatched junction bases numbered 3, after V lost 3 bases and J lost 7 bases. Germline-derived CDR1 and CDR2 are SGHDT and YYEEEE. This CDR3 is built from 14 residues.

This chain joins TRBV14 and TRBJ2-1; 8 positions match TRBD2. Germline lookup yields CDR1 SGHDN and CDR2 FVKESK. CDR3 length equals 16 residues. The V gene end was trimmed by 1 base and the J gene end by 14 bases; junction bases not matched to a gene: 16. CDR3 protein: CASSQVGRGGTEGKFF. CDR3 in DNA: TGTGCCAGCAGCCAAGTGGGACGGGGGGGCACAGAGGGAAAGTTCTTC.

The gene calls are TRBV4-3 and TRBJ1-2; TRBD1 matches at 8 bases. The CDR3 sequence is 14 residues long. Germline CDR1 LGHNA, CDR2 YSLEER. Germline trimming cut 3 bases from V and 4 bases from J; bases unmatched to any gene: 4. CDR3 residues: CASSHKDRAYGYTF. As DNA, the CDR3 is TGCGCCAGCAGCCACAAGGACAGGGCCTATGGCTACACCTTC.

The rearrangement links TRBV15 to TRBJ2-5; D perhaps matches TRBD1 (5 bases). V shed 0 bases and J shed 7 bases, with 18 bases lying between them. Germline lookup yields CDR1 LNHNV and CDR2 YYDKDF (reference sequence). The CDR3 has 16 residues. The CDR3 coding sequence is TGTGCCACCAGCAGAGATGAGCCAGGTTGGGGCGGGACCCAGTACTTC. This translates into CATSRDEPGWGGTQYF.

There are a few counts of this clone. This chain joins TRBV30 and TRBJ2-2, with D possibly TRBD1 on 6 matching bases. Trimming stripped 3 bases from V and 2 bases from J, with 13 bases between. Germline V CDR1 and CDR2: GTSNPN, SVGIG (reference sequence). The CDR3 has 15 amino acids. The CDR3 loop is CAWRTHRVNTGELFF. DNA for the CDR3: TGTGCCTGGAGGACACACAGGGTTAACACCGGGGAGCTGTTTTTT.

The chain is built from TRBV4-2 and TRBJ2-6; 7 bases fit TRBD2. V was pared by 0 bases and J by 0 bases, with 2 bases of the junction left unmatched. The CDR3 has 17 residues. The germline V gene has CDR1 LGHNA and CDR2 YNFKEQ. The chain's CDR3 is CASSQDWGGSGANVLTF. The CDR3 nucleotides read TGTGCCAGCAGCCAAGATTGGGGGGGCTCTGGGGCCAACGTCCTGACTTTC.

CDR3 in DNA: TGCGCCAGCAGCCAAGATAGGGACATACAAGAGACCCAGTACTTC. It translates to CASSQDRDIQETQYF. The chain recombines TRBV4-3 with TRBJ2-5, with TRBD1 as a possible D gene (6 bases). The germline V and J ends were trimmed by 0 bases and 2 bases, with 10 bases remaining between them. The CDR3 spans 15 residues. Germline V gives CDR1 LGHNA, CDR2 YSLEER.

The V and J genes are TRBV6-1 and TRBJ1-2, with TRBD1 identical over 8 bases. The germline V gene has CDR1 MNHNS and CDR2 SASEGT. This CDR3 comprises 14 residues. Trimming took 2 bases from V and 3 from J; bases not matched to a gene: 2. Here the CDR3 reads CASSEQGAYYGYTF. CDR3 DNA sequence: TGTGCCAGCAGTGAACAGGGGGCTTACTATGGCTACACCTTC.

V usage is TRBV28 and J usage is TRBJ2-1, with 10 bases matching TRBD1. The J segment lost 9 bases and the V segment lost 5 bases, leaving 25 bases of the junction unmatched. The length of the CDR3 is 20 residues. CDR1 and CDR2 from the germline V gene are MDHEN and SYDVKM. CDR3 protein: CASSPILTGGVGVPEFEQFF. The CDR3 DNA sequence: TGTGCCAGCAGTCCCATCCTGACAGGGGGCGTGGGGGTTCCGGAGTTTGAGCAGTTCTTC.

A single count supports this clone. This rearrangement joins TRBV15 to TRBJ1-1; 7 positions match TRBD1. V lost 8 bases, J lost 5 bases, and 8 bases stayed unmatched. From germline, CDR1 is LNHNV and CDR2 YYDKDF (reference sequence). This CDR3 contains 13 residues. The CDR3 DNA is TGTGCCACCGAACAGAGGGGGCGGACTGAAGCTTTCTTT. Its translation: CATEQRGRTEAFF. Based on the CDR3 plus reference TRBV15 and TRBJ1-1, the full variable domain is DAMVIQNPRYQVTQFGKPVTLSCSQTLNHNVMYWYQQKSSQAPKLLFHYYDKDFNNEADTPDNFQSRRPNTSFCFLDIRSPGLGDTAMYLCATEQRGRTEAFFGQGTRLTVV.

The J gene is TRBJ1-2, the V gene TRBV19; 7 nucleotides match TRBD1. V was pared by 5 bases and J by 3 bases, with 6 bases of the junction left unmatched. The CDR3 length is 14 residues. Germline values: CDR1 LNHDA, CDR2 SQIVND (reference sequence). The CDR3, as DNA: TGTGCCAGTAGTGTCCCCGGGACAGACTATGGCTACACCTTC. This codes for CASSVPGTDYGYTF.

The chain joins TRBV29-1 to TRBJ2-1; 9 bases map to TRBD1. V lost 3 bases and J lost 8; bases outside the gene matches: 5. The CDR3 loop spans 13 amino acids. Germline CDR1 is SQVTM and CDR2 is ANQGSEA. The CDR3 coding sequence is TGCAGCGTTGATACAGGGGGCTGGTATGAGCAGTTCTTC. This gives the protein CSVDTGGWYEQFF.

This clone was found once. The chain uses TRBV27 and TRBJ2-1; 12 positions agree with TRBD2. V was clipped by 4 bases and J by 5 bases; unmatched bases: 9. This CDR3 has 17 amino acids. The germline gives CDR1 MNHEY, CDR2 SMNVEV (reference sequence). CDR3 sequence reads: CASSSRATSGRNNEQFF. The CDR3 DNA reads TGTGCCAGCAGTTCTAGGGCGACTAGCGGGAGAAACAATGAGCAGTTCTTC.

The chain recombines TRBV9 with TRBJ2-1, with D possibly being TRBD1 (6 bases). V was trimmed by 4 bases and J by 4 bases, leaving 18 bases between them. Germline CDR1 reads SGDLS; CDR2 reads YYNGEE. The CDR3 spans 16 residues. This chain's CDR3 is CASSPTSTGIYNEQFF. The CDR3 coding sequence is TGTGCCAGCAGCCCCACTTCGACAGGAATATACAATGAGCAGTTCTTC.